These 7 T cell receptor beta chains originate from one sample sequenced in a study of long-term antiretroviral therapy in people with HIV. At the survey level, the v3.0 immunoSEQ assay was run. Assay: immunoSEQ multiplex PCR; the TCRdb copy retains only in-frame clones and omits some. Of about 18,000 clones detected, around 79% appear once; the ten largest clones hold under 6.5%. The sample in question was unsorted PBMCs, obtained at the start of antiretroviral therapy, before treatment. Receptor source: a man aged 18 to 29 with HIV.

This rearrangement joins TRBV27 to TRBJ2-7, with TRBD2 matching over 9 bases. V lost 4 bases, J lost 3 bases, and 10 bases stayed unmatched. The length of the CDR3 is 16 residues. CDR1 and CDR2 (germline): MNHEY, SMNVEV (reference sequence). CDR3 sequence (DNA): TGTGCCAGCAGTTCCCCGCATAGCGGGAGAGGCTACGAGCAGTACTTC. Residues: CASSSPHSGRGYEQYF.

The chain links TRBV5-6 to TRBJ1-2; 8 bases map to TRBD1. Germline V gene data show CDR1 as SGHDT and CDR2 as YYEEEE. The V segment lost 5 bases and the J segment 7 bases; nucleotides outside the gene matches: 10. The CDR3 covers 14 residues. The CDR3, as DNA: TGTGCCAGCAGGAGTACAGGGGGGCGTCCTGGCTACACCTTC. It specifies CASRSTGGRPGYTF. Full variable domain (outside the CDR3, taken from reference TRBV5-6 and TRBJ1-2): DAGVTQSPTHLIKTRGQQVTLRCSPKSGHDTVSWYQQALGQGPQFIFQYYEEEERQRGNFPDRFSGHQFPNYSSELNVNALLLGDSALYLCASRSTGGRPGYTFGSGTRLTVV.

The chain has TRBV5-6 and TRBJ1-5; TRBD1 agrees at 7 bases. Germline loops: CDR1 SGHDT, CDR2 YYEEEE. The CDR3 has 17 amino acids. With 0 bases clipped from V and 4 bases from J, the junction kept 10 bases outside the gene matches. The CDR3: CASSLARGVLGNQPQHF. For the CDR3, the DNA is TGTGCCAGCAGCTTGGCCAGGGGGGTGTTGGGGAATCAGCCCCAGCATTTT.

The CDR3: CASSELLAGQFF. The CDR3 coding sequence is TGCGCCAGCAGTGAGTTACTTGCGGGGCAGTTCTTC. This chain connects TRBV10-2 to TRBJ2-1; tentative D call: TRBD2 (5 bases). The germline CDR1 and CDR2 sequences are WSHSY and SAAADI. Deletions cut 1 base from V and 12 bases from J, with 10 bases between. The CDR3 extends over 12 amino acids.

The rearrangement uses TRBV2 and TRBJ1-1, with unresolved D. The germline V gene encodes CDR1 SNHLY and CDR2 FYNNEI. V lost 0 bases to trimming and J lost 1 base, with 9 bases between them. The CDR3 loop spans 15 amino acids. CDR3 residues: CASSEARTPNTEAFF. The CDR3 nucleotides read TGTGCCAGCAGTGAAGCCCGGACGCCGAACACTGAAGCTTTCTTT.

The chain links TRBV30 to TRBJ1-1; tentative D call: TRBD1 (6 bases). The CDR3 contains 13 residues. The germline V gene has CDR1 GTSNPN and CDR2 SVGIG (reference sequence). The V gene lost 7 bases and the J gene lost 4 bases, with 16 bases spanning the gap. The CDR3 protein is CAYGGRGSTEAFF. CDR3 nucleotides: TGTGCCTACGGGGGCAGGGGTAGCACTGAAGCTTTCTTT.

As for this clone: This CDR3 is also generated by other DNA sequences in the sample. The chain recombines TRBV18 with TRBJ2-3; 10 nucleotides line up with TRBD2. Trimming removed 6 bases from V and 2 bases from J; junction bases left unmatched: 5. Germline V lookup: CDR1 KGHSH, CDR2 LQKENI. CDR3 length equals 15 residues. The CDR3 sequence: CASSRTSGDTDTQYF. The CDR3 DNA sequence: TGTGCCAGCTCTCGGACTAGCGGAGACACAGATACGCAGTATTTT.